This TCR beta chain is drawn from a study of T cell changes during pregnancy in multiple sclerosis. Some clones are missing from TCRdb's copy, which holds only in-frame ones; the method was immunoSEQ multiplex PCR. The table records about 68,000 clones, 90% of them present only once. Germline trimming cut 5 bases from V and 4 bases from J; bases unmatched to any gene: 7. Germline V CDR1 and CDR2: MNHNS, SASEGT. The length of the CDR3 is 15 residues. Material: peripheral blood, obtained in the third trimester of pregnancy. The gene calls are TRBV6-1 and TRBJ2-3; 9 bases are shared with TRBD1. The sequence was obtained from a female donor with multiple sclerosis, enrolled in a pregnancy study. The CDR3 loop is CASSLQGAGADTQYF. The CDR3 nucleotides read TGTGCCAGCAGTCTACAGGGGGCAGGGGCAGATACGCAGTATTTT.